The next 24 T cell receptor beta chains were all read from a single sample in a study of blood T cell repertoires in COVID-19. Here immunoSEQ multiplex PCR was the method, and the copy in TCRdb shows in-frame clones only, minus some. The sample includes under 350,000 clones, 80% to 90% seen only once; the top ten take roughly 4%. Sequencing input: PBMCs or T cells enriched from blood (not recorded which). All receptors come from a woman aged 40 to 49 with acute COVID-19.

This sequence joins TRBV15 and TRBJ1-3; D is ambiguous. Germline V gene data show CDR1 as LNHNV and CDR2 as YYDKDF (reference sequence). The V end lost 1 base, the J end lost 5 bases, and 15 bases lay between the germline ends. This CDR3 is built from 16 residues. The chain's CDR3 is CATSRAHLGVRNTIYF. The CDR3 nucleotides are TGTGCCACCAGCAGAGCTCATCTTGGAGTGAGAAACACCATATATTTT.

The V and J genes are TRBV2 and TRBJ2-7, with 8 bases lining up with TRBD2. The CDR3 sequence is 14 residues long. Germline assignment: CDR1 SNHLY and CDR2 FYNNEI. The J segment lost 0 bases and the V segment lost 4 bases, leaving 2 bases of the junction unmatched. CDR3 coding DNA: TGTGCCAGCAGTGTCAGCGGGAGCTCCTACGAGCAGTACTTC. Translated, it gives CASSVSGSSYEQYF.

The chain has TRBV19 and TRBJ1-3; D is uncertain. The V gene lost 7 bases and the J gene lost 4 bases, with 11 bases spanning the gap. Germline loops: CDR1 LNHDA, CDR2 SQIVND (reference sequence). The CDR3 covers 13 residues. In DNA, the CDR3 is TGTGCCAGTAAAGGAGGTCGCGGAAACACCATATATTTT. Protein sequence: CASKGGRGNTIYF.

The gene calls are TRBV27 and TRBJ2-1; 9 positions agree with TRBD2. The J segment lost 3 bases and the V segment lost 10 bases, leaving 13 bases of the junction unmatched. This CDR3 is 16 amino acids long. The germline V gene encodes CDR1 MNHEY and CDR2 SMNVEV (reference sequence). The CDR3 sequence is CATTITTSGNYNEQFF. In DNA, the CDR3 is TGTGCCACCACGATAACGACTAGCGGAAACTACAATGAGCAGTTCTTC.

This chain joins TRBV5-1 and TRBJ1-5; tentative D call: TRBD1 (5 bases). V was shortened by 5 bases and J by 0 bases, with 15 bases between the two germline ends. Germline lookup yields CDR1 SGHRS and CDR2 YFSETQ. The CDR3 covers 16 residues. The CDR3 protein is CASSPNPGGSNQPQHF. The CDR3 nucleotides read TGCGCCAGCAGTCCGAACCCGGGGGGTAGCAATCAGCCCCAGCATTTT.

The J gene is TRBJ2-1, the V gene TRBV7-3; TRBD1 agrees at 10 bases. CDR3 length: 16 residues. CDR1 and CDR2 from the germline V gene are SGHTA and FQGTGA. V was clipped by 5 bases and J by 4 bases; unmatched bases: 8. CDR3 sequence reads: CASSHDGTGVYNEQFF. CDR3 nucleotides: TGTGCCAGCAGCCATGACGGGACAGGGGTTTACAATGAGCAGTTCTTC.

This clone has a handful of counts. The V and J genes are TRBV7-2 and TRBJ2-3; 9 nucleotides align to TRBD1. The J segment lost 2 bases and the V segment lost 5 bases, leaving 8 bases of the junction unmatched. The CDR3 totals 16 residues. The germline V gene encodes CDR1 SGHTA and CDR2 FQGNSA. The CDR3 DNA sequence: TGTGCCAGCAGCCCGCCGGGACAGGGAATCACAGATACGCAGTATTTT. Translating gives CASSPPGQGITDTQYF.

This clone was picked up one time. The rearrangement links TRBV7-9 to TRBJ2-7; 9 positions match TRBD1. The CDR3 runs 13 residues. V lost 9 bases to trimming and J lost 6 bases; unmatched junction nucleotides: 9. Germline assignment: CDR1 SEHNR and CDR2 FQNEAQ (reference sequence). The CDR3 is CASVLQGAIEQYF. The CDR3 DNA follows: TGTGCCAGTGTACTACAGGGGGCGATCGAGCAGTACTTC.

The DNA of the CDR3 is TGTGCCAGCAGCAAAGTCGAAGAACAGGGAAGGCCCGTCGGCTACACCTTC. It translates to CASSKVEEQGRPVGYTF. The gene calls are TRBV21-1 and TRBJ1-2; the table's D call, TRBD1, has no DNA check behind it. TRBV21-1 corresponds to a pseudogene. This CDR3 is built from 17 residues.

This chain connects TRBV11-2 to TRBJ1-1; no definite D call. Trimming took 4 bases from V and 1 from J, leaving 10 bases between them. Looked up from germline, CDR1 is SGHAT and CDR2 is FQNNGV. The CDR3 loop spans 14 amino acids. CDR3 residues: CASSSPEENTEAFF. The CDR3, as DNA: TGTGCCAGCAGCTCCCCGGAGGAGAACACTGAAGCTTTCTTT.

The chain has TRBV9 and TRBJ1-2; 12 bases are a match to TRBD1. V trimming: 4 bases; J trimming: 4 bases; junction bases outside the gene matches: 5. The CDR3 loop spans 15 amino acids. Germline values: CDR1 SGDLS, CDR2 YYNGEE. CDR3 nucleotide sequence: TGTGCCAGCAGCCAGGGACAGGGGGCGGGCTATGGCTACACCTTC. Amino acid sequence: CASSQGQGAGYGYTF.

About this clone itself: Other DNA sequences within the sample encode an identical CDR3. This sequence joins TRBV7-9 and TRBJ2-5; 12 bases are shared with TRBD2. This CDR3 contains 15 residues. Germline values: CDR1 SEHNR, CDR2 FQNEAQ (reference sequence). V trimming: 4 bases; J trimming: 5 bases; junction bases outside the gene matches: 5. As DNA, the CDR3 is TGTGCCAGCAGCTACGGACTAGCGGGGCACGAGACCCAGTACTTC. This encodes CASSYGLAGHETQYF.

The CDR3 DNA sequence: TGTGCCAGCAGCTTAACGGGACAAAATCAGCCCCAGCATTTT. It encodes CASSLTGQNQPQHF. The chain is built from TRBV7-8 and TRBJ1-5, with D maybe TRBD1 (6 bases). The CDR3 is 14 amino acids. Between the trimmed V and J ends, which lost 2 bases and 4 bases, there was a span of 9 bases. The V gene's germline CDR1 is SGHVS and CDR2 FQNEAQ.

The chain joins TRBV10-2 to TRBJ2-1; D may be TRBD2 (7 bases). The CDR3 spans 11 residues. Germline CDR1 WSHSY, CDR2 SAAADI. CDR3 loop: CVTWGGGEQFF. As DNA, the CDR3 is TGCGTCACTTGGGGGGGCGGTGAGCAGTTCTTC.

V is TRBV12-3 or TRBV12-4 and J is TRBJ1-5; 9 nucleotides match TRBD1. CDR3 length equals 13 residues. The trim removed 8 bases at V and 6 bases at J, leaving 5 bases unmatched. The CDR3 DNA is TGTGCCAGCGGCTACAGGGGGCTTCAGCCCCAGCATTTT. This encodes CASGYRGLQPQHF.

This clone has more than one count but fewer than ten. This sequence joins TRBV29-1 and TRBJ1-1; TRBD1 aligns across 7 bases. With V trimmed by 6 bases and J by 6 bases, 10 bases remained unmatched. Per the germline V gene, CDR1 is SQVTM and CDR2 is ANQGSEA. This CDR3 comprises 13 residues. The CDR3 reads CSVMDRRRAEAFF. In nucleotides, the CDR3 is TGCAGCGTCATGGACAGGCGACGTGCTGAAGCTTTCTTT.

This clone showed up just once. The limits of the CDR3 on the DNA are not certain, so only TCRdb's listed CDR3 is given. The V call is TRBV5-1, the J call TRBJ2-7; TRBD1, the table's D call, lacks a check against the DNA. The CDR3 extends over 16 residues, inclusive of both ends. Germline loops: CDR1 SGHRS, CDR2 YFSETQ. The CDR3 protein is CASSLVGRGTPTERYF.

The rearrangement uses TRBV6-2 or TRBV6-3 and TRBJ1-2, with D unclear. Germline CDR1 is MNHEY and CDR2 is SVGEGT. The CDR3 has 11 amino acids. Trimming took off 5 bases at V and 8 bases at J, with 9 bases between the two ends. DNA of the CDR3: TGTGCCAGCAGTCGAGACACAGGCTACACCTTC. Translation gives CASSRDTGYTF.

The chain has TRBV5-4 and TRBJ1-1; 11 bases are a match to TRBD1. CDR1 is SGHNT and CDR2 is YYREEE in the germline V gene (reference sequence). J gave up 6 bases and V 5 bases, and 3 bases lay outside the gene matches. The CDR3 length is 13 residues. This CDR3 reads CASRGQGGPEAFF. CDR3 nucleotide sequence: TGTGCCAGCAGGGGACAGGGGGGACCTGAAGCTTTCTTT.

The chain has TRBV5-5 and TRBJ1-4; tentative D call: TRBD1 (6 bases). V gave up 4 bases and J gave up 5 bases, with 24 bases separating them. Looked up from germline, CDR1 is SGHKS and CDR2 is YYEKEE (reference sequence). CDR3 length: 18 amino acids. CDR3 DNA sequence: TGTGCCAGCAGCGCGGGACTCAGGGGCGGGGGCATCAATGAAAAACTGTTTTTT. Its protein is CASSAGLRGGGINEKLFF. The full variable domain, its missing parts supplied by reference TRBV5-5 and TRBJ1-4, is DAGVTQSPTHLIKTRGQQVTLRCSPISGHKSVSWYQQVLGQGPQFIFQYYEKEERGRGNFPDRFSARQFPNYSSELNVNALLLGDSALYLCASSAGLRGGGINEKLFFGSGTQLSVL.

The rearrangement links TRBV9 to TRBJ2-2, with TRBD1 identical over 8 bases. CDR3 size: 16 residues. From germline, CDR1 is SGDLS and CDR2 YYNGEE. J was trimmed by 7 bases and V by 0 bases; bases with no gene match: 8. The CDR3: CASSVDGSGGNGELFF. CDR3 bases: TGTGCCAGCAGCGTAGATGGTTCAGGGGGCAACGGGGAGCTGTTTTTT.

The chain couples TRBV5-3 to TRBJ2-3; D may be TRBD2 (6 bases). TRBV5-3 is an ORF, and what it does is uncertain. V was trimmed by 2 bases and J by 10 bases, leaving 26 bases between them. There are 17 residues in the CDR3. DNA for the CDR3: TGTGCCAGAAGCTTACAAGCCCCGGGACTCTCCTATCACCCGCAGTATTTT. Translation: CARSLQAPGLSYHPQYF.

Here the CDR3 DNA reads TGTGCCAGCAGCCGAACCGCCGGGACAGGGGGCGAAGAGACCCAGTACTTC. This encodes CASSRTAGTGGEETQYF. This rearrangement joins TRBV4-2 to TRBJ2-5, with 12 bases identical to TRBD1. CDR1 LGHNA and CDR2 YNFKEQ come from the germline V gene. Trimming removed 4 bases from V and 3 bases from J; junction bases left unmatched: 9. The CDR3 contains 17 residues.

This chain uses TRBV5-4 with TRBJ2-5, with 9 bases lining up with TRBD2. The V and J ends lost 0 bases and 4 bases, in that order; junction bases with no gene match: 7. Germline lookup yields CDR1 SGHNT and CDR2 YYREEE (reference sequence). The CDR3 spans 16 residues. This CDR3 reads CASSLGAGGPGETQYF. The CDR3 bases are TGTGCCAGCAGCTTGGGTGCGGGGGGGCCGGGAGAGACCCAGTACTTC.